Below, 17 T cell receptor beta chains from the same sample are listed, as sequenced in a study of blood T cell repertoires in COVID-19. Only in-frame clones appear in the TCRdb table, and some are missing; sequencing was by immunoSEQ multiplex PCR. The profile shows about 78,000 clones, approximately 89% of them singletons. Sequencing used peripheral blood. The receptors were gathered from a man aged 50-59 years with active or convalescent COVID-19.

The V and J genes are TRBV11-2 and TRBJ1-3; unclear D gene. CDR3 length: 12 amino acids. Germline CDR1 reads SGHAT; CDR2 reads FQNNGV. V was shortened by 6 bases and J by 4 bases, with 7 bases between the two germline ends. The DNA of the CDR3 is TGTGCCAGCAGTCCCATGGGAAACACCATATATTTT. Amino acids: CASSPMGNTIYF.

V is TRBV25-1 and J is TRBJ1-1, with 11 bases matching TRBD1. This CDR3 comprises 13 residues. In germline, CDR1 is MGHDK, CDR2 SYGVNS. V shed 8 bases and J 5 bases; nucleotides not matched to a gene: 4. CDR3 amino acids: CASRGTGGTEAFF. The CDR3 bases are TGTGCCAGCCGCGGGACAGGGGGGACTGAAGCTTTCTTT.

The CDR3 spells CASSLLAGEVNEQFF. The CDR3 DNA is TGTGCCAGCAGCTTATTAGCGGGGGAGGTCAATGAGCAGTTCTTC. The chain carries TRBV7-7 and TRBJ2-1, with 9 bases fitting TRBD2. V lost 2 bases and J lost 6; bases outside the gene matches: 5. Germline values: CDR1 SSHAT, CDR2 FNYEAQ (reference sequence). This CDR3 comprises 15 residues. Based on the CDR3 plus reference TRBV7-7 and TRBJ2-1, the full variable domain is GAGVSQSPRYKVTKRGQDVTLRCDPISSHATLYWYQQALGQGPEFLTYFNYEAQPDKSGLPSDRFSAERPEGSISTLTIQRTEQRDSAMYRCASSLLAGEVNEQFFGPGTRLTVL.

This clone appeared a single time. The V gene is TRBV24-1, the J gene TRBJ1-1; perhaps TRBD1 as D (5 bases). V lost 3 bases, J lost 11 bases, and 15 bases lay in between. The CDR3 has 13 amino acids. The germline V gene encodes CDR1 KGHDR and CDR2 SFDVKD. The CDR3, as DNA: TGTGCCACCAGTGATCCGGGAGCCAGGGTGGCTTTCTTT. It encodes CATSDPGARVAFF.

The chain is built from TRBV18 and TRBJ1-1, with no clear D. Germline assignment: CDR1 KGHSH and CDR2 LQKENI. The CDR3 length is 15 residues. V lost 0 bases to trimming and J lost 1 base, with 9 bases between them. The chain's CDR3 is CASSPPAGWNTEAFF. The CDR3 region has the DNA TGTGCCAGCTCACCACCGGCCGGGTGGAACACTGAAGCTTTCTTT.

The chain links TRBV4-3 to TRBJ2-5, with D unresolved. The V end lost 0 bases, the J end lost 7 bases, and 12 bases lay between the germline ends. The CDR3 has 14 residues. Germline V gene data show CDR1 as LGHNA and CDR2 as YSLEER. The CDR3 DNA follows: TGCGCCAGCAGCCAAGATCGTGGGCTGGGGACCCAGTACTTC. This encodes CASSQDRGLGTQYF.

This chain links TRBV19 with TRBJ1-1, with D possibly TRBD1 on 5 matching bases. V was shortened by 3 bases and J by 0 bases, with 14 bases between the two germline ends. CDR3 length: 16 amino acids. CDR1 is LNHDA, CDR2 SQIVND, per germline (reference sequence). CDR3 DNA sequence: TGTGCCAGTAGTATTCGTGCGGGGACGTTGAACACTGAAGCTTTCTTT. Its translation: CASSIRAGTLNTEAFF.

This chain joins TRBV6-2 or TRBV6-3 and TRBJ1-2, with D hard to call. Trimming removed 4 bases from V and 7 bases from J, with 10 bases in between. The germline gives CDR1 MNHEY, CDR2 SVGEGT. The CDR3 covers 12 residues. The CDR3 protein is CASSWQAGGYTF. DNA of the CDR3: TGTGCCAGCAGTTGGCAGGCGGGTGGCTACACCTTC.

The V and J genes are TRBV3-1 (or the pseudogene TRBV3-2) and TRBJ1-3; no definite D call. CDR1 and CDR2 (germline): LGHDT, YNNKEL (reference sequence). CDR3 length equals 13 residues. With 2 bases removed from V and 4 bases from J, the gap between germline ends came to 6 bases. The CDR3 DNA is TGTGCCAGCAGCCAATTTGGCGGAAACACCATATATTTT. Amino acid sequence: CASSQFGGNTIYF.

This clone appeared a single time. The rearrangement joins TRBV19 to TRBJ1-5; a weak D match, TRBD1 (5 bases). V was trimmed by 8 bases and J by 0 bases, leaving 17 bases between them. This CDR3 region has 16 residues. The germline V gene has CDR1 LNHDA and CDR2 SQIVND (reference sequence). The CDR3 is CASHPGGDYSNQPQHF. CDR3 DNA: TGTGCCAGTCACCCTGGGGGGGATTATAGCAATCAGCCCCAGCATTTT.

The chain links TRBV7-2 to TRBJ2-5; 7 bases match TRBD2. The V segment lost 6 bases and the J segment 2 bases; nucleotides outside the gene matches: 3. This CDR3 is built from 13 residues. Germline V gives CDR1 SGHTA, CDR2 FQGNSA. CDR3 region: CASSPGLQETQYF. In nucleotides, the CDR3 is TGTGCCAGCAGTCCGGGACTACAAGAGACCCAGTACTTC.

This clone was recorded only once. The genes are TRBV5-1 and TRBJ1-4; 8 bases are shared with TRBD1. The CDR3 has 15 amino acids. Trimming took 3 bases from V and 8 from J; bases not matched to a gene: 9. Looked up from germline, CDR1 is SGHRS and CDR2 is YFSETQ. CDR3 in DNA: TGCGCCAGCAGCTCCGGACAGGGTGATGGGGAAAAACTGTTTTTT. It codes for CASSSGQGDGEKLFF.

The V and J genes are TRBV5-6 and TRBJ2-4; D might be TRBD2 (5 bases). The germline V gene has CDR1 SGHDT and CDR2 YYEEEE. This CDR3 region has 17 residues. V lost 1 base and J 3 bases, leaving 17 bases between the germline ends. For the CDR3, the DNA is TGTGCCAGCAGCTTGTCTAGCTTGGGAGTGGGCAAAAACATTCAGTACTTC. Translating gives CASSLSSLGVGKNIQYF.

This rearrangement joins TRBV18 to TRBJ2-2; TRBD1 agrees at 8 bases. V shed 3 bases and J 1 base; nucleotides not matched to a gene: 1. The CDR3 totals 15 residues. Germline CDR1 reads KGHSH; CDR2 reads LQKENI. CDR3 amino acids: CASSPGTGNTGELFF. CDR3 DNA: TGTGCCAGCTCACCCGGGACAGGGAACACCGGGGAGCTGTTTTTT.

The CDR3 coding sequence is TGTGCCAGCAGCTTAAAAAATTCAGGGGCTGGGACCTTC. Amino acid sequence: CASSLKNSGAGTF. This chain links TRBV7-2 with TRBJ1-2; a possible D gene is TRBD1 (6 bases). The CDR3 covers 13 residues. V was shortened by 2 bases and J by 14 bases, with 18 bases between the two germline ends. Looked up from germline, CDR1 is SGHTA and CDR2 is FQGNSA.

The chain joins TRBV4-1 to TRBJ1-1; 8 positions agree with TRBD1. With 2 bases clipped from V and 11 bases from J, the junction kept 19 bases outside the gene matches. CDR1 MGHRA and CDR2 YSYEKL come from the germline V gene. CDR3 length: 17 residues. The CDR3 is CASSQTPTRDRLGWAFF. CDR3 DNA: TGCGCCAGCAGCCAAACCCCAACCCGGGACAGGTTAGGTTGGGCTTTCTTT.

The rearrangement uses TRBV2 and TRBJ1-2; no clear D. The length of the CDR3 is 12 residues. Per the germline V gene, CDR1 is SNHLY and CDR2 is FYNNEI. V dropped 1 base and J dropped 3 bases, with 3 bases sitting between them. The DNA of the CDR3 is TGTGCCAGCAGTGAAGGAGACTATGGCTACACCTTC. Its protein is CASSEGDYGYTF.